The 10 T cell receptor beta chains below were found in one sample sequenced in a study of Graves' ophthalmopathy and Graves' hyperthyroidism. From RNA, the CDR3 regions of TCR beta chains were amplified and sequenced. HTBI primers were used in a first-round RT-PCR, which preceded a second-round multiplex PCR. One entry per CDR3 protein results from TCRdb running MiXCR on the multiplex PCR reads. The sample has more than 550,000 distinct CDR3 sequences; approximately 39% are singletons. The sample was peripheral blood. The receptors were sampled from an adult man with Graves' ophthalmopathy.

Points on this clonotype: One junction end disagrees with the germline gene, perhaps due to a read error. This chain links TRBV7-2 with TRBJ1-5, with D perhaps TRBD1 (5 bases). The CDR3 runs 17 residues. Germline V gene sequence: CDR1 SGHTA, CDR2 FQGNSA. CDR3: CASSQERWDRGNQPQHF. In nucleotides, the CDR3 is TGCGCCAGCAGCCAAGAAAGGTGGGACCGGGGCAATCAGCCCCAGCATTTT.

V is TRBV20-1 and J is TRBJ1-4, with D perhaps matching TRBD1 (5 bases). CDR1 and CDR2 from the germline V gene are DFQATT and SNEGSKA (reference sequence). V was cut by 1 base and J by 5 bases, with 11 bases left in between. CDR3 size: 14 residues. The CDR3 loop reads CSARGWDWNEKLFF. As DNA, the CDR3 is TGCAGTGCTAGAGGTTGGGACTGGAATGAAAAACTGTTTTTT.

This rearrangement joins TRBV10-3 to TRBJ1-2, with D possibly matching TRBD1 (5 bases). The germline gives CDR1 ENHRY, CDR2 SYGVKD. V was shortened by 7 bases and J by 1 base, with 13 bases between the two germline ends. The CDR3 spans 14 residues. As DNA, the CDR3 is TGTGCCATCAACCAGGGTGAGGTTAACTATGGCTACACCTTC. Amino acids: CAINQGEVNYGYTF.

This chain uses TRBV20-1 with TRBJ1-5; tentative D call: TRBD1 (5 bases). Germline loops: CDR1 DFQATT, CDR2 SNEGSKA (reference sequence). The CDR3 extends over 13 amino acids. The germline V and J ends were trimmed by 0 bases and 7 bases, with 10 bases remaining between them. This chain's CDR3 is CSARDREAQPQHF. In DNA form, the CDR3 reads TGCAGTGCTAGAGACAGGGAGGCACAGCCCCAGCATTTT.

This clonotype occurred a few times. The rearrangement links TRBV20-1 to TRBJ2-7; TRBD1 matches 7 bases. CDR1 and CDR2 from the germline V gene are DFQATT and SNEGSKA (reference sequence). The V gene end was trimmed by 4 bases and the J gene end by 2 bases; junction bases not matched to a gene: 11. This CDR3 spans 15 amino acids. The CDR3 DNA sequence: TGCAGTGCTAACGCCCGGGACAGCTCCACCTACGAGCAGTACTTC. This codes for CSANARDSSTYEQYF.

This clonotype was observed many times. The gene calls are TRBV5-1 and TRBJ1-2, with 9 bases that match TRBD1. This CDR3 has 16 residues. The V segment lost 3 bases and the J segment 6 bases; nucleotides outside the gene matches: 12. Germline V gene sequence: CDR1 SGHRS, CDR2 YFSETQ. The CDR3 reads CASSWAGGQGQNGYTF. The DNA of the CDR3 is TGCGCCAGCAGCTGGGCTGGGGGACAGGGCCAAAATGGCTACACCTTC. Looking up the rest from reference TRBV5-1 and TRBJ1-2 gives the full variable domain: KAGVTQTPRYLIKTRGQQVTLSCSPISGHRSVSWYQQTPGQGLQFLFEYFSETQRNKGNFPGRFSGRQFSNSRSEMNVSTLELGDSALYLCASSWAGGQGQNGYTFGSGTRLTVV.

The table lists this clonotype with a few counts. The chain employs TRBV5-1 and TRBJ1-4; unclear D gene. Germline V lookup: CDR1 SGHRS, CDR2 YFSETQ. The length of the CDR3 is 19 residues. Between the trimmed V and J ends, which lost 4 bases and 0 bases, there was a span of 22 bases. The CDR3 DNA follows: TGCGCCAGCAGCCGGACGGCAGATTCGATCCCTTCAACTAATGAAAAACTGTTTTTT. This translates into CASSRTADSIPSTNEKLFF.

This chain links TRBV5-5 with TRBJ2-7; D gene uncertain. The V end was cut by 4 bases, the J end by 2 bases, with 13 bases between. The CDR3 consists of 14 residues. CDR1 is SGHKS and CDR2 is YYEKEE in the germline V gene (reference sequence). The CDR3, as DNA: TGTGCCAGCAGCGTTGACGGGCAACCCTACGAGCAGTACTTC. Protein product: CASSVDGQPYEQYF.

This sequence joins TRBV7-9 and TRBJ2-7; D is perhaps TRBD1 (6 bases). The CDR3 runs to 12 residues. Per germline, CDR1 SEHNR and CDR2 FQNEAQ (reference sequence). Between the trimmed V and J ends, which lost 5 bases and 5 bases, there was a span of 10 bases. CDR3 region: CASSPQGNEQYF. The CDR3 nucleotides are TGTGCCAGCAGCCCGCAGGGGAACGAGCAGTACTTC.

This clonotype was counted many times. The rearrangement uses TRBV2 and TRBJ1-1, with D perhaps TRBD1 (5 bases). Germline CDR1 and CDR2: SNHLY and FYNNEI. V was trimmed by 4 bases and J by 1 base, leaving 10 bases between them. The CDR3 sequence is 14 residues long. The CDR3 loop is CASSVMGGNTEAFF. CDR3 in DNA: TGTGCCAGCAGTGTGATGGGGGGGAACACTGAAGCTTTCTTT.